This is a list of T cell receptor beta chains from one sample in a study of ipilimumab plus nivolumab after autologous stem cell transplantation. The repertoire was sequenced with immunoSEQ multiplex PCR; TCRdb's copy has only in-frame clones and lacks some. The sample has 20,000 to 25,000 clones, about 86% seen once. This specimen consisted of PBMCs, obtained in a trial of ipilimumab plus nivolumab as post-transplant consolidation. The receptors come from a male donor with diffuse large B-cell lymphoma. Each CDR3 is given with its conserved first and last residue. A D gene is named only where the DNA matches it firmly. Expanded clones get a size class; other rows say once, few or many, or leave the size out.

clone_size: NA
d_call: NA
v_call: TRBV19
j_call: TRBJ2-3
cdr3_nt: TGTGCCAGTAAGCAGGGAAATCGAGATACGCAGTATTTT
cdr3_aa: CASKQGNRDTQYF

clone_size: NA
d_call: NA
v_call: TRBV7-8
j_call: TRBJ2-7
cdr3_nt: TGTGCCAGCAGCACAAGACAGACCTACGAGCAGTACTTC
cdr3_aa: CASSTRQTYEQYF

clone_size: NA
d_call: NA
v_call: TRBV5-4
j_call: TRBJ2-1
cdr3_nt: TGTGCCAGCAGCCGTCGGGGTAGCAGGAATGAGCAGTTCTTC
cdr3_aa: CASSRRGSRNEQFF

clone_size: NA
d_call: TRBD1
v_call: TRBV7-9
j_call: TRBJ1-4
cdr3_nt: TGTGCCAGCAGCTTACCAACAGGGGAAAATGAAAAACTGTTTTTT
cdr3_aa: CASSLPTGENEKLFF

clone_size: NA
d_call: NA
v_call: TRBV7-6
j_call: TRBJ2-2
cdr3_nt: TGTGCCAGCAGCCCTTTTGGGGCTTCGAACACCGGGGAGCTGTTTTTT
cdr3_aa: CASSPFGASNTGELFF

clone_size: NA
d_call: NA
v_call: TRBV6-1
j_call: TRBJ1-5
cdr3_nt: TGTGCCAGCGTCCGGAAAGGGCGGGATCAGCCCCAGCATTTT
cdr3_aa: CASVRKGRDQPQHF

clone_size: NA
d_call: TRBD1
v_call: TRBV7-2
j_call: TRBJ2-6
cdr3_nt: TGTGCCAGCAGCATCCGGACAGGGGGAGCTGGGGCCAACGTCCTGACTTTC
cdr3_aa: CASSIRTGGAGANVLTF

clone_size: NA
d_call: TRBD1
v_call: TRBV18
j_call: TRBJ2-3
cdr3_nt: TGTGCCAGCTCACCTATACAGGGGGCAAGAGATACGCAGTATTTT
cdr3_aa: CASSPIQGARDTQYF

clone_size: NA
d_call: NA
v_call: TRBV15
j_call: TRBJ2-3
cdr3_nt: TGTGCCACCAGCAGAGAGCGGGGATCAGATACGCAGTATTTT
cdr3_aa: CATSRERGSDTQYF

clone_size: once
d_call: NA
v_call: TRBV27
j_call: TRBJ1-5
cdr3_nt: TGTGCCAGCAGTTTGCTCTGGAATCAGCCCCAGCATTTT
cdr3_aa: CASSLLWNQPQHF

clone_size: NA
d_call: NA
v_call: TRBV2
j_call: TRBJ2-5
cdr3_nt: TGTGCCAGCAGTGAACAACAACACCAAGAGACCCAGTACTTC
cdr3_aa: CASSEQQHQETQYF